This record concerns one TCR beta chain sequence. Its antigen is undetermined. Trimming removed 4 bases from V and 3 bases from J; junction bases left unmatched: 8. This CDR3 is built from 15 residues. CDR1 and CDR2 (germline): SEHNR, FQNEAQ (reference sequence). Repertoires were generated with immunoSEQ multiplex PCR, while TCRdb's copy carries only in-frame clones and drops some. The data show about 22,000 clones, roughly nine tenths seen once. These data belong to a study of OX40 agonist ivuxolimab in advanced cancers. Study-level results: It was also the case that some nonresponders had low normalized T-cell clonal expansion. Dose levels from 0.1 to 3.0 mg/kg saw CD4+ and CD8+ blood T cells expand clonally by week 6. No determination was made of the antigen specificity of the expanded peripheral T cells.

This sample comprised CD4+ or CD8+ T cells sorted from blood, obtained in a trial of the OX40 agonist ivuxolimab. This chain uses TRBV7-9 with TRBJ1-2, with 7 bases matching TRBD1. The clonotype was recovered from an adult with an advanced solid tumor such as melanoma, head and neck, liver or kidney cancer. CDR3 amino acids: CASSSARGWDYGYTF. The CDR3 nucleotides are TGTGCCAGCAGCTCGGCCAGGGGGTGGGACTATGGCTACACCTTC.